This record concerns one T cell receptor (beta chain) sequence. The repertoire was sequenced with immunoSEQ multiplex PCR; TCRdb's copy has only in-frame clones and lacks some. The sample records over 90,000 clones, around 90% being singletons. V lost 7 bases, J lost 2 bases, and 21 bases lay in between. Germline CDR1 GTSNPN, CDR2 SVGIG (reference sequence). The CDR3 sequence is 17 residues long. The data stem from a study of blood T cell repertoires in COVID-19. The sequenced sample was peripheral blood. V usage is TRBV30 and J usage is TRBJ1-6, with D hard to call. The origin of this receptor is a woman aged 60-70 years with acute or convalescent COVID-19. The CDR3 DNA follows: TGTGCCTCGCCGATGGACTCACCGAGACCCTATAATTCACCCCTCCACTTT. Its protein is CASPMDSPRPYNSPLHF.